What follows are 30 T cell receptor beta chains derived from one specimen sequenced in a study of OX40 agonist ivuxolimab in advanced cancers. Repertoires were generated with immunoSEQ multiplex PCR, while TCRdb's copy carries only in-frame clones and drops some. This repertoire shows just under 75,000 clones, 90% found once; its top ten account for 0.5% to 0.55%. The sample in question was CD4+ or CD8+ T cells sorted from blood, obtained in a trial of the OX40 agonist ivuxolimab. The source is an adult with an advanced solid tumor such as melanoma, head and neck, liver or kidney cancer.

The chain uses TRBV20-1 and TRBJ2-7, with 8 bases lining up with TRBD1. V trimming: 7 bases; J trimming: 3 bases; junction bases outside the gene matches: 2. CDR1 and CDR2 (germline): DFQATT, SNEGSKA (reference sequence). This CDR3 comprises 11 residues. The CDR3 DNA is TGCAGTGGACAGGGGCACTACGAGCAGTACTTC. Amino acids: CSGQGHYEQYF.

Only one count was recorded for this clone. This rearrangement joins TRBV19 to TRBJ1-3; D might be TRBD1 (5 bases). Trimming shortened V by 3 bases and J by 1 base, and 7 bases separated the two germline ends. CDR3 size: 14 residues. Germline CDR1 LNHDA, CDR2 SQIVND (reference sequence). The CDR3 is CASSIRGSGNTIYF. Here the CDR3 DNA reads TGTGCCAGTAGTATCCGGGGGTCTGGAAACACCATATATTTT.

The V gene is TRBV29-1, the J gene TRBJ1-4; D not certain. Germline lookup yields CDR1 SQVTM and CDR2 ANQGSEA. Trimming took 4 bases from V and 0 from J, leaving 3 bases between them. The CDR3 extends over 12 amino acids. The CDR3: CSVVATNEKLFF. CDR3 bases: TGCAGCGTTGTTGCAACTAATGAAAAACTGTTTTTT.

This clone has only one observation. The gene calls are TRBV29-1 and TRBJ2-5, with 8 nucleotides matching TRBD1. In germline, CDR1 is SQVTM, CDR2 ANQGSEA. This CDR3 is 14 amino acids long. The junction had 11 bases not matched to a gene; V was cut back by 8 bases and J by 3 bases. CDR3 residues: CSSRTGPAEETQYF. The CDR3 nucleotides are TGCAGCTCCCGGACAGGGCCAGCCGAAGAGACCCAGTACTTC.

This chain uses TRBV6-6 with TRBJ1-3, with TRBD1 as a possible D gene (5 bases). Trimming left V 6 bases short and J 0 bases short, with 12 bases between. CDR1 and CDR2 from the germline V gene are MNHNY and SVGAGI (reference sequence). This CDR3 is built from 15 residues. CDR3: CASRPDTNSGNTIYF. The CDR3 coding sequence is TGTGCCAGCAGACCGGACACTAACTCTGGAAACACCATATATTTT.

The chain couples TRBV14 to TRBJ2-1; D may correspond to TRBD1 or TRBD2 (5 bases each). Germline V gene sequence: CDR1 SGHDN, CDR2 FVKESK. This CDR3 spans 14 amino acids. Trimming removed 7 bases at V and 2 bases at J, with 12 bases between. This CDR3 reads CASTPGTTYNEQFF. CDR3 sequence (DNA): TGTGCCAGCACCCCAGGGACCACCTACAATGAGCAGTTCTTC.

A note on this clone: A read error may account for a junction end that differs from germline. The chain employs TRBV7-7 and TRBJ2-1, with 9 bases matching TRBD2. There are 16 residues in the CDR3. CDR1 and CDR2 (germline): SSHAT, FNYEAQ (reference sequence). The CDR3 sequence is CASSRAGGTSKNEQFF. CDR3 bases: TGTGCTAGCAGCAGGGCGGGGGGGACGAGTAAAAATGAGCAGTTCTTC.

This rearrangement joins TRBV5-4 to TRBJ2-7; TRBD1 might be the D (6 bases). The CDR3 spans 14 residues. CDR1 is SGHNT, CDR2 YYREEE, per germline (reference sequence). The V end was cut by 3 bases, the J end by 7 bases, with 17 bases between. The DNA for the CDR3 is TGTGCCAGCAGCTCCAACCAGGGGTTTAGAGAGCAGTACTTC. Encoded protein: CASSSNQGFREQYF.

The V and J genes are TRBV30 and TRBJ2-7; tentative D call: TRBD2 (7 bases). The germline CDR1 and CDR2 sequences are GTSNPN and SVGIG (reference sequence). The CDR3 totals 13 residues. Trimming cost V 3 bases and J 2 bases, with 11 bases left between them. Here the CDR3 DNA reads TGTGCCTGGAGGTCGGGGGGCACCTACGAGCAGTACTTC. This gives the protein CAWRSGGTYEQYF. Based on the CDR3 plus reference TRBV30 and TRBJ2-7, the full variable domain is SQTIHQWPATLVQPVGSPLSLECTVEGTSNPNLYWYRQAAGRGLQLLFYSVGIGQISSEVPQNLSASRPQDRQFILSSKKLLLSDSGFYLCAWRSGGTYEQYFGPGTRLTVT.

The rearrangement uses TRBV11-3 and TRBJ2-5; D may correspond to TRBD1 or TRBD2 (6 bases each). V was clipped by 5 bases and J by 4 bases, with 14 bases between them. Germline V gives CDR1 SGHNT, CDR2 YENEEA. The CDR3 has 14 residues. The CDR3 nucleotides are TGTGCCAGCAGCCGCGGAGGGGGAGGAGAGACCCAGTACTTC. Translation gives CASSRGGGGETQYF. The full variable domain, its missing parts supplied by reference TRBV11-3 and TRBJ2-5, is EAGVVQSPRYKIIEKKQPVAFWCNPISGHNTLYWYLQNLGQGPELLIRYENEEAVDDSQLPKDRFSAERLKGVDSTLKIQPAELGDSAVYLCASSRGGGGETQYFGPGTRLLVL.

V is TRBV29-1 and J is TRBJ1-3; a possible D gene is TRBD1 (6 bases). Trimming shortened V by 4 bases and J by 2 bases, and 12 bases separated the two germline ends. Germline lookup yields CDR1 SQVTM and CDR2 ANQGSEA. This CDR3 comprises 14 residues. The CDR3 nucleotides read TGCAGCGTTGTCTGGGGGGGCCCTGGAAACACCATATATTTT. Amino acid sequence: CSVVWGGPGNTIYF.

V is TRBV7-2 and J is TRBJ1-2; TRBD1 matches 8 bases. The V gene's germline CDR1 is SGHTA and CDR2 FQGNSA. The CDR3 runs 14 residues. V dropped 10 bases and J dropped 2; count of bases not matched to a gene: 9. The CDR3 DNA sequence: TGTGCCATCGTCGGACAGGGTGACAACTATGGCTACACCTTC. Its translation: CAIVGQGDNYGYTF.

The chain recombines TRBV7-3 with TRBJ2-1; D is perhaps TRBD1 (6 bases). Germline CDR1 is SGHTA and CDR2 is FQGTGA. V dropped 5 bases and J dropped 13 bases, with 15 bases sitting between them. The CDR3 is made up of 12 amino acids. CDR3 coding DNA: TGTGCCAGCAGCCAGCAAGGGGGAGCTCAGTTCTTC. This sequence encodes CASSQQGGAQFF.

The chain carries TRBV18 and TRBJ2-7; 10 bases are a match to TRBD1. The CDR3 has 13 residues. Germline-derived CDR1 and CDR2 are KGHSH and LQKENI. CDR3 sequence: CLSGTGDPYEQYF. The CDR3 nucleotides are TGTCTAAGTGGGACAGGGGACCCCTACGAGCAGTACTTC.

The count of this clone is one. The chain has TRBV6-1 and TRBJ1-1; tentative D call: TRBD1 (5 bases). Trimming left V 4 bases short and J 4 bases short, with 10 bases between. This CDR3 is 13 amino acids long. Germline loops: CDR1 MNHNS, CDR2 SASEGT. The CDR3 region has the DNA TGTGCCAGCAGTGGAGAGGGGTTCACTGAAGCTTTCTTT. This sequence encodes CASSGEGFTEAFF.

V usage is TRBV10-3 and J usage is TRBJ2-5, with 7 nucleotides matching TRBD2. In germline, CDR1 is ENHRY, CDR2 SYGVKD. This CDR3 spans 13 amino acids. After removal of 10 bases from V and 3 bases from J, the junction contained 8 bases not matched to a gene. In DNA, the CDR3 is TGTGCCACTAAGGGAGGGCCGGAAGAGACCCAGTACTTC. It encodes CATKGGPEETQYF.

The V call is TRBV5-6, the J call TRBJ1-2; tentative D call: TRBD1 (5 bases). Trimming pared 2 bases from V and 8 bases from J, leaving 10 bases between. Germline V gene lookup returns CDR1 SGHDT and CDR2 YYEEEE. The CDR3 is made up of 12 amino acids. CDR3 sequence (DNA): TGTGCCAGCAGCTTTCCAGGGCGGGGCTACACCTTC. Amino acids: CASSFPGRGYTF.

This chain connects TRBV7-9 to TRBJ1-4; D gene ambiguous. CDR1 is SEHNR and CDR2 is FQNEAQ in the germline V gene (reference sequence). This CDR3 spans 14 amino acids. V dropped 5 bases and J dropped 0 bases, with 7 bases sitting between them. The CDR3 bases are TGTGCCAGCAGCGGAGGAGCAACTAATGAAAAACTGTTTTTT. Translating gives CASSGGATNEKLFF.

The chain joins TRBV19 to TRBJ1-3, with 9 bases lining up with TRBD1. Germline V gives CDR1 LNHDA, CDR2 SQIVND (reference sequence). The CDR3 has 17 residues. V was pared by 3 bases and J by 2 bases, with 8 bases of the junction left unmatched. The CDR3 nucleotides are TGTGCCAGTAGTATGAGGCGGGACAGGGATGCTGGAAACACCATATATTTT. Translated, it gives CASSMRRDRDAGNTIYF.

The V call is TRBV7-2, the J call TRBJ1-6; D gene ambiguous. The CDR3 loop spans 14 amino acids. The germline gives CDR1 SGHTA, CDR2 FQGNSA. Trimming cost V 2 bases and J 10 bases, with 12 bases left between them. Here the CDR3 DNA reads TGTGCCAGCAGCTTATCTTTAGGGCTCTCACCCCTCCACTTT. It codes for CASSLSLGLSPLHF. The whole variable domain, filled in from reference TRBV7-2 and TRBJ1-6, reads GAGVSQSPSNKVTEKGKDVELRCDPISGHTALYWYRQSLGQGLEFLIYFQGNSAPDKSGLPSDRFSAERTGGSVSTLTIQRTQQEDSAVYLCASSLSLGLSPLHFGNGTRLTVT.

The chain joins TRBV7-9 to TRBJ2-1; the D is unclear. In germline, CDR1 is SEHNR, CDR2 FQNEAQ (reference sequence). V shed 5 bases and J shed 5 bases, with 1 base lying between them. This CDR3 is built from 10 residues. CDR3 coding DNA: TGTGCCAGCAGCCACAATGAGCAGTTCTTC. It is translated as CASSHNEQFF. Filled out from reference TRBV7-9 and TRBJ2-1, the complete variable domain reads DTGVSQNPRHKITKRGQNVTFRCDPISEHNRLYWYRQTLGQGPEFLTYFQNEAQLEKSRLLSDRFSAERPKGSFSTLEIQRTEQGDSAMYLCASSHNEQFFGPGTRLTVL.

The gene calls are TRBV5-1 and TRBJ2-5, with a tentative D call TRBD1 (6 bases). This CDR3 comprises 14 residues. V dropped 0 bases and J dropped 13 bases, with 19 bases sitting between them. The germline V gene encodes CDR1 SGHRS and CDR2 YFSETQ. The CDR3 sequence is CASSLEYRAISRYF. DNA of the CDR3: TGCGCCAGCAGCTTGGAGTACAGGGCCATTTCTCGGTACTTC.

The chain couples TRBV30 to TRBJ2-1; no definite D call. This CDR3 is 12 amino acids long. Trimming took off 0 bases at V and 8 bases at J, with 8 bases between the two ends. Germline loops: CDR1 GTSNPN, CDR2 SVGIG (reference sequence). CDR3 in amino acids: CAWSVLWDEQFF. CDR3 in DNA: TGTGCCTGGAGTGTACTTTGGGATGAGCAGTTCTTC.

The gene calls are TRBV11-3 and TRBJ2-5; 7 positions match TRBD2. The CDR3 loop spans 17 amino acids. The junction had 12 bases not matched to a gene; V was cut back by 5 bases and J by 0 bases. Germline CDR1 is SGHNT and CDR2 is YENEEA. CDR3 sequence reads: CASSRPLGGRDQETQYF. The CDR3 nucleotides read TGTGCCAGCAGCAGACCACTGGGCGGGAGAGACCAAGAGACCCAGTACTTC.

The chain uses TRBV7-2 and TRBJ2-7; 9 bases agree with TRBD2. Germline V gene data show CDR1 as SGHTA and CDR2 as FQGNSA. V lost 4 bases, J lost 2 bases, and 6 bases stayed unmatched. CDR3 length: 15 amino acids. The CDR3 bases are TGTGCCAGCAGCTCAAGGACTAGCGCGACCTACGAGCAGTACTTC. This sequence encodes CASSSRTSATYEQYF.

The CDR3 is CASSEWGVVNEKLFF. The DNA of the CDR3 is TGTGCCAGCAGCGAATGGGGGGTGGTTAATGAAAAACTGTTTTTT. The rearrangement links TRBV28 to TRBJ1-4, with a weak D call TRBD1 (5 bases). This CDR3 comprises 15 residues. CDR1 is MDHEN, CDR2 SYDVKM, per germline. Trimming shortened V by 6 bases and J by 4 bases, and 15 bases separated the two germline ends.

J is TRBJ2-3 and V is TRBV18, with 10 positions matching TRBD2. The CDR3 is made up of 16 amino acids. The J segment lost 3 bases and the V segment lost 2 bases, leaving 5 bases of the junction unmatched. The V gene's germline CDR1 is KGHSH and CDR2 LQKENI. The CDR3 sequence: CASSPTAGGRTDTQYF. As DNA, the CDR3 is TGTGCCAGCTCACCAACAGCGGGAGGGCGGACAGATACGCAGTATTTT.

The chain carries TRBV10-2 and TRBJ2-3; a possible D gene is TRBD1 (5 bases). CDR1 and CDR2 from the germline V gene are WSHSY and SAAADI. V dropped 10 bases and J dropped 1 base, with 12 bases sitting between them. The CDR3 totals 13 residues. The CDR3 reads CATRARGTDTQYF. Written as DNA, the CDR3 is TGCGCCACCAGGGCAAGAGGCACAGATACGCAGTATTTT.

This chain joins TRBV28 and TRBJ2-5; D ambiguous. V shed 2 bases and J shed 5 bases, with 12 bases lying between them. This CDR3 comprises 14 residues. Germline CDR1 and CDR2: MDHEN and SYDVKM. CDR3 DNA sequence: TGTGCCAGCAGTTTAAGTACGCCGGAGGAGACCCAGTACTTC. This translates into CASSLSTPEETQYF.

CDR3 sequence reads: CASSAGTGASGNTIYF. Here the CDR3 DNA reads TGTGCCAGCAGTGCCGGGACAGGTGCCTCTGGAAACACCATATATTTT. The chain carries TRBV2 and TRBJ1-3; 8 positions match TRBD1. This CDR3 spans 16 amino acids. J was trimmed by 0 bases and V by 4 bases; bases with no gene match: 5. CDR1 and CDR2 (germline): SNHLY, FYNNEI.